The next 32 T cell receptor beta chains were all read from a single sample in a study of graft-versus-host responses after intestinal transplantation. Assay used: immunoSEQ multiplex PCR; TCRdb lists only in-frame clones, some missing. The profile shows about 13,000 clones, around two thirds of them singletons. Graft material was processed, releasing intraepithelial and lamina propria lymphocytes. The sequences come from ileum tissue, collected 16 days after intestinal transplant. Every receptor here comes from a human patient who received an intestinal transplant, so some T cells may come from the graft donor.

The CDR3 region has the DNA TGTGCCAGCACCCAATTACAGGGTATGAACACTGAAGCTTTCTTT. Translation gives CASTQLQGMNTEAFF. This chain uses TRBV7-9 with TRBJ1-1; TRBD1 is a possible D gene (6 bases). This CDR3 comprises 15 residues. Germline V gives CDR1 SEHNR, CDR2 FQNEAQ (reference sequence). Trimming removed 7 bases from V and 0 bases from J, with 15 bases in between.

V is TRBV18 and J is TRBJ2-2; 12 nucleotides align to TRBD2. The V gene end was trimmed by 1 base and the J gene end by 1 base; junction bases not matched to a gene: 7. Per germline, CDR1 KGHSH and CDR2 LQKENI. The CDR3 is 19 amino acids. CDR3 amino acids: CASSPRLAGGPMNTGELFF. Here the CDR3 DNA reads TGTGCCAGCTCACCACGGCTAGCGGGAGGGCCTATGAACACCGGGGAGCTGTTTTTT.

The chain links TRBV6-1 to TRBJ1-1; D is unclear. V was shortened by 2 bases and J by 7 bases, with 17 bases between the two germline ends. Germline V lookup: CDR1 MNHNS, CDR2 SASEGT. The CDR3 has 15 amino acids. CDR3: CASSEWWRDASEAFF. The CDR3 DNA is TGTGCCAGCAGTGAATGGTGGAGGGATGCGAGTGAAGCTTTCTTT.

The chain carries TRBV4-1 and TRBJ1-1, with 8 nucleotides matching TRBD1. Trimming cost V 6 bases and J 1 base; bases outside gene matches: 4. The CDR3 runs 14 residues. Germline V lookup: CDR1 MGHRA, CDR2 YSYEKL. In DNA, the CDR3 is TGCGCCAGCAGAGAGGACAGGGAGAACACTGAAGCTTTCTTT. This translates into CASREDRENTEAFF.

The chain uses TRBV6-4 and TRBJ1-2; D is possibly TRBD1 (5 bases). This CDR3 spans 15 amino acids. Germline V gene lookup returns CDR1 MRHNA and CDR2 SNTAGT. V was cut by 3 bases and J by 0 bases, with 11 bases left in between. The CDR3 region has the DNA TGTGCCAGCAGTGATACAGGAAAAACTAACTATGGCTACACCTTC. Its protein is CASSDTGKTNYGYTF.

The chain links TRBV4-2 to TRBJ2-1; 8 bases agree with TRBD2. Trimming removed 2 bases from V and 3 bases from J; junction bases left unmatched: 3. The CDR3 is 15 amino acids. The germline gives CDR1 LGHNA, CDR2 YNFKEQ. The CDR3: CASSQREGDYNEQFF. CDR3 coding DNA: TGTGCCAGCAGCCAACGGGAGGGAGACTACAATGAGCAGTTCTTC.

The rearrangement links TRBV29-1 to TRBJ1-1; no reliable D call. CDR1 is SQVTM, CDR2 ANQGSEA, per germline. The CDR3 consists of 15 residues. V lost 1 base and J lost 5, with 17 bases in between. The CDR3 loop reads CSVEAFGFKRTEAFF. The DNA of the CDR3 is TGCAGCGTTGAAGCTTTTGGTTTTAAGAGGACTGAAGCTTTCTTT.

The CDR3 DNA follows: TGTGCCAGCTCACCCTATAACTATGGCTACACCTTC. It specifies CASSPYNYGYTF. The chain combines TRBV18 with TRBJ1-2; D remains unclear. V was pared by 3 bases and J by 1 base, with 3 bases between. The V gene's germline CDR1 is KGHSH and CDR2 LQKENI. This CDR3 is 12 amino acids long.

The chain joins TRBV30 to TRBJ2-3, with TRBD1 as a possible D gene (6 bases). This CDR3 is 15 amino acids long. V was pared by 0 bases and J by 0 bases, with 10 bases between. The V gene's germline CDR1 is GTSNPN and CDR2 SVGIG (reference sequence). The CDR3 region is CAWSVQGPSTDTQYF. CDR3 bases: TGTGCCTGGAGTGTACAGGGCCCTAGCACAGATACGCAGTATTTT.

CDR3 nucleotide sequence: TGTGCCAGCAGTTTATTAGATGGAGACGAGCAGTACTTC. It translates to CASSLLDGDEQYF. The V call is TRBV27, the J call TRBJ2-7, with D uncertain. The ends were cut back, 1 base at V and 5 bases at J, with 9 bases in the middle. The CDR3 length is 13 residues. CDR1 is MNHEY, CDR2 SMNVEV, per germline (reference sequence).

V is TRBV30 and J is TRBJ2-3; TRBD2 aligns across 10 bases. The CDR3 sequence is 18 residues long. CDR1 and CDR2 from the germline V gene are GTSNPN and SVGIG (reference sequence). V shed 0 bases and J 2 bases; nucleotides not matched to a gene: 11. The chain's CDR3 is CAWSVLVEREGYTDTQYF. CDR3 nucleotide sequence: TGTGCCTGGAGTGTACTGGTTGAGCGGGAGGGCTACACAGATACGCAGTATTTT.

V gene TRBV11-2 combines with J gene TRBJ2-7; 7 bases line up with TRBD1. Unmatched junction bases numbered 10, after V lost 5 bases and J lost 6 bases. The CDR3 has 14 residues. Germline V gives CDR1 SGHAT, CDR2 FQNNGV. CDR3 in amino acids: CASSPGTDPREQYF. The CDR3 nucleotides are TGTGCCAGCAGCCCGGGGACAGACCCCCGCGAGCAGTACTTC.

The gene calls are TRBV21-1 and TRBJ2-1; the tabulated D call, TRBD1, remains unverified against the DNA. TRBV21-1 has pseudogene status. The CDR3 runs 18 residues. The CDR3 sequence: CASSTRGRDRGLAAQQFF. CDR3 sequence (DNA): TGTGCCAGCAGCACCCGGGGCCGGGACAGAGGATTAGCCGCTCAGCAGTTCTTC.

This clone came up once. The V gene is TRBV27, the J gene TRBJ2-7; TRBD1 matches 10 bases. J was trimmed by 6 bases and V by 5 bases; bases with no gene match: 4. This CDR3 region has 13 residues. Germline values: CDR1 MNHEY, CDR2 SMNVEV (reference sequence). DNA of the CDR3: TGTGCCAGCAGTCCCGGGACAGGGGCCGAGCAGTACTTC. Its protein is CASSPGTGAEQYF.

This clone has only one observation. The CDR3 spells CASSDSSGSYNEQFF. The DNA of the CDR3 is TGTGCCAGCAGTGACTCTAGCGGGAGTTACAATGAGCAGTTCTTC. The J gene is TRBJ2-1, the V gene TRBV6-4, with TRBD2 identical over 9 bases. CDR3 length: 15 residues. V lost 0 bases, J lost 4 bases, and 1 base stayed unmatched. Germline loops: CDR1 MRHNA, CDR2 SNTAGT.

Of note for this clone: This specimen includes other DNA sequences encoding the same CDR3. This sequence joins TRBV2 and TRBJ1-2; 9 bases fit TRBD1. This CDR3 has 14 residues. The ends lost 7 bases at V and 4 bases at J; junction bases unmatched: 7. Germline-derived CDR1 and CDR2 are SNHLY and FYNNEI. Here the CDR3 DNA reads TGTGCCAGCAAGGGACAGGGAGAGCCCTATGGCTACACCTTC. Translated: CASKGQGEPYGYTF.

This chain's CDR3 is CASSTQQPSGFYQPQHF. Written as DNA, the CDR3 is TGTGCCAGTAGTACCCAACAACCTTCAGGGTTCTATCAGCCCCAGCATTTT. V and J are TRBV19 and TRBJ1-5, with D perhaps matching TRBD1 (5 bases). Looked up from germline, CDR1 is LNHDA and CDR2 is SQIVND (reference sequence). The CDR3 length is 17 residues. The ends were cut back, 4 bases at V and 5 bases at J, with 21 bases in the middle.

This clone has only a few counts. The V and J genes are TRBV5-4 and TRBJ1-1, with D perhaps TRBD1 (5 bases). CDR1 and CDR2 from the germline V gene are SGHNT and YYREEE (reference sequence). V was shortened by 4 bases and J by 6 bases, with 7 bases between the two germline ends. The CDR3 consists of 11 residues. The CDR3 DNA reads TGTGCCAGCAGCGGAGGGGCTGAAGCTTTCTTT. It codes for CASSGGAEAFF.

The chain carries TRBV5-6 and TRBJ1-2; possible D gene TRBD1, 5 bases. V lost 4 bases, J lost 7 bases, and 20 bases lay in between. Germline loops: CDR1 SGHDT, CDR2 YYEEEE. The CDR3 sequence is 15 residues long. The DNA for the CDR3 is TGTGCCAGCAGCCACTTCAGGGAAGGTGACCCTGGCTACACCTTC. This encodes CASSHFREGDPGYTF.

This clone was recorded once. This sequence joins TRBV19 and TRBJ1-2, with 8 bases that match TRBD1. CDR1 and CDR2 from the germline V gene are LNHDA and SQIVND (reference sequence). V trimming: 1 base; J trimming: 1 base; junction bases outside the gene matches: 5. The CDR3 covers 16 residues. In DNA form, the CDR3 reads TGTGCCAGTAGTATAGGGACAGGGTCGGTTAACTATGGCTACACCTTC. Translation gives CASSIGTGSVNYGYTF.

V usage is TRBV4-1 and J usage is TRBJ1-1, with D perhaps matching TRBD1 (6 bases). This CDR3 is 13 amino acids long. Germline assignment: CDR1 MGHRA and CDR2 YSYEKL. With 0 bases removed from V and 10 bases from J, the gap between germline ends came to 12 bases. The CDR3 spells CASSQDLGAIAFF. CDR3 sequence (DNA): TGCGCCAGCAGCCAAGATTTGGGGGCCATAGCTTTCTTT.

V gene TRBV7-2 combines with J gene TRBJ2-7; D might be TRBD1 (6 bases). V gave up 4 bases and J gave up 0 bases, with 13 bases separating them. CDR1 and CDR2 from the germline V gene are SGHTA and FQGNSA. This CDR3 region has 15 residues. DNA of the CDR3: TGTGCCAGCAGCTCAGCCGGACAGTTCTCCTACGAGCAGTACTTC. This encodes CASSSAGQFSYEQYF.

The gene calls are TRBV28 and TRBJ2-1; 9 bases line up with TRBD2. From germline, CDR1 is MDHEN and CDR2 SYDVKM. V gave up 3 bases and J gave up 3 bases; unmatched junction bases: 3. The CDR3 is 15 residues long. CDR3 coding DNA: TGTGCCAGCAGTTTCTTAGCGGGAGACTACAATGAGCAGTTCTTC. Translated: CASSFLAGDYNEQFF.

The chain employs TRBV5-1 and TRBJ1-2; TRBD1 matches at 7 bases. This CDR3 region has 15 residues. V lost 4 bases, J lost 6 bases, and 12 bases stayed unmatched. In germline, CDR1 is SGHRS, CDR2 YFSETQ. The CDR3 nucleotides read TGCGCCAGCAGCGGATACAGGGGCGCGGGGAATGGCTACACCTTC. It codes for CASSGYRGAGNGYTF.

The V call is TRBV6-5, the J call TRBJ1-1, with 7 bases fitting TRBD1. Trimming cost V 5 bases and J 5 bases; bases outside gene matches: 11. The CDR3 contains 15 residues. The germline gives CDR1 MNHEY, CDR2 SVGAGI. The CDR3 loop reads CASSPRTGGETEAFF. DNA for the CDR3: TGTGCCAGCAGTCCCCGGACAGGCGGGGAGACTGAAGCTTTCTTT.

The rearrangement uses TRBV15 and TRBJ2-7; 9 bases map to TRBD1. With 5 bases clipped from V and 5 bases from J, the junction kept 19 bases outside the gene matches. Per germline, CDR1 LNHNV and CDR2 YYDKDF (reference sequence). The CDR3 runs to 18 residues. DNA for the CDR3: TGTGCCACCAGCCGGTTGCTCCCAAGGGACAGGGTTTCTGACGAGCAGTACTTC. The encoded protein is CATSRLLPRDRVSDEQYF.

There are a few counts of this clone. DNA for the CDR3: TGTGCCAGCAGCCCTCTGGGACTCTCCTACGAGCAGTACTTC. Protein: CASSPLGLSYEQYF. V is TRBV7-9 and J is TRBJ2-7; perhaps TRBD2 as D (6 bases). Looked up from germline, CDR1 is SEHNR and CDR2 is FQNEAQ (reference sequence). Trimming stripped 5 bases from V and 0 bases from J, with 11 bases between. The CDR3 is 14 residues long. Variable domain in full (rest from reference TRBV7-9 and TRBJ2-7): DTGVSQNPRHKITKRGQNVTFRCDPISEHNRLYWYRQTLGQGPEFLTYFQNEAQLEKSRLLSDRFSAERPKGSFSTLEIQRTEQGDSAMYLCASSPLGLSYEQYFGPGTRLTVT.

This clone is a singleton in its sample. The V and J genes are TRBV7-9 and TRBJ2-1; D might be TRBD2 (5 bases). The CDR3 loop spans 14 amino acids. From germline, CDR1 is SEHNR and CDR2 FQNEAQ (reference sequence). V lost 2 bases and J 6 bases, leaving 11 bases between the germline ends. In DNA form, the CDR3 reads TGTGCCAGCAGCTTAATCGAGACTACCAATGAGCAGTTCTTC. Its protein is CASSLIETTNEQFF.

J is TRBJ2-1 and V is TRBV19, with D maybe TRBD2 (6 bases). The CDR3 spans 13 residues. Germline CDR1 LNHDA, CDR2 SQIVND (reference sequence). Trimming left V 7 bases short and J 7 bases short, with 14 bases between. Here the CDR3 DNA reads TGTGCCAGTACTTGGGGCGCGGGGAATGAGCAGTTCTTC. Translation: CASTWGAGNEQFF.

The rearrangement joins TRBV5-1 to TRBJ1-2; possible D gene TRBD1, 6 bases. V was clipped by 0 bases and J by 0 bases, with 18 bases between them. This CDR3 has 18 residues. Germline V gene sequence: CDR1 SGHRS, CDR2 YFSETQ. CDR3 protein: CASSLVPPRGASNYGYTF. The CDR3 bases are TGCGCCAGCAGCTTGGTTCCTCCCAGGGGCGCTTCTAACTATGGCTACACCTTC.

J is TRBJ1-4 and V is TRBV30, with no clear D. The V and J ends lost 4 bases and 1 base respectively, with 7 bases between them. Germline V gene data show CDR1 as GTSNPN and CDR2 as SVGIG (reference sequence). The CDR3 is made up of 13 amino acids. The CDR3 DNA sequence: TGTGCCTGGAAGCCGGGAACTAATGAAAAACTGTTTTTT. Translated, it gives CAWKPGTNEKLFF.

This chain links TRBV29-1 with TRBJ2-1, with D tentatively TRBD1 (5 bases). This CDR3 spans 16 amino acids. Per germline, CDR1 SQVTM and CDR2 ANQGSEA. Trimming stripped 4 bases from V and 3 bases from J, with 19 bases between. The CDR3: CSVAGSDPYYYNEQFF. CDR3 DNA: TGCAGCGTTGCAGGGTCCGATCCCTACTACTACAATGAGCAGTTCTTC.